This T cell receptor (beta chain) was found in a study of T cell repertoires in cytomegalovirus infection. This clonotype was seen only a few times. Its antigen is unknown. CDR3 length equals 15 residues. Germline V gives CDR1 SGDLS, CDR2 YYNGEE. The germline V and J ends were trimmed by 1 base and 5 bases, with 13 bases remaining between them. TCRdb re-derived calls from the reads in MiXCR, one entry per CDR3 protein. In the table there are more than 75,000 distinct CDR3 sequences, 25% to 30% of which are singletons. The chain recombines TRBV9 with TRBJ2-1, with D possibly matching TRBD2 (5 bases). Sequences were derived from CD8+ T cells from cultured PBMCs, sampled from culture after CMV antigen stimulation. The TCR comes from a human donor in good health (CMV status not recorded). Some clones in this sample may be carry-over from other donors' samples. In DNA, the CDR3 is TGTGCCAGCAGCGTACCACCCGGACTTCACAATGAGCAGTTCTTC. Its protein product is CASSVPPGLHNEQFF.